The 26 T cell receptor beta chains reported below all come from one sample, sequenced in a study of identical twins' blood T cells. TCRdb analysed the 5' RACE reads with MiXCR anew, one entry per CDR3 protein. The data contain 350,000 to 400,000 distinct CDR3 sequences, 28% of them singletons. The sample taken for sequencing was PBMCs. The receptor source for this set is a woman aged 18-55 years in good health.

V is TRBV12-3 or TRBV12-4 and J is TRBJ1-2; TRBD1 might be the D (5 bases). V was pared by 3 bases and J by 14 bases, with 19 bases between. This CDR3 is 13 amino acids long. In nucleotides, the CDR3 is TGTGCCAGCAGTTTTTATCCTTCGGGGGTTGGGACCTTC. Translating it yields CASSFYPSGVGTF.

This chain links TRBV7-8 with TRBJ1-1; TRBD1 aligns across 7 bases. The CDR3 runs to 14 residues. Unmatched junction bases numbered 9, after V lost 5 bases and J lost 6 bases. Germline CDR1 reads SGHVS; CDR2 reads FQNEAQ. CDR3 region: CASSLRQGRAEAFF. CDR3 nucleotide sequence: TGTGCCAGCAGCCTTCGACAGGGAAGGGCTGAAGCTTTCTTT.

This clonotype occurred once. The CDR3 DNA reads as TGCAGCGTTGAAGTGGGGGAATGGCAAGAGACCCAGTACTTC. This gives the protein CSVEVGEWQETQYF. The J gene is TRBJ2-5, the V gene TRBV29-1; D might be TRBD1 or TRBD2, each matching 5 bases. The CDR3 loop spans 14 amino acids. In germline, CDR1 is SQVTM, CDR2 ANQGSEA. V lost 1 base to trimming and J lost 2 bases, with 11 bases between them.

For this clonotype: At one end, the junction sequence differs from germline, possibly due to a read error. The CDR3 DNA follows: TGCAGCGTGGGGGACACCCCGGCGGAGCCCCAACATTTT. It translates to CSVGDTPAEPQHF. This rearrangement joins TRBV29-1 to TRBJ1-5, with D perhaps matching TRBD1 (6 bases). Germline V lookup: CDR1 SQVTM, CDR2 ANQGSEA. The CDR3 is 13 amino acids.

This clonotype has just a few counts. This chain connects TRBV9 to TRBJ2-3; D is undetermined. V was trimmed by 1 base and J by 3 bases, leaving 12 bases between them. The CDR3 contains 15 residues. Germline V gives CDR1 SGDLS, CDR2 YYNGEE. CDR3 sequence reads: CASSVRGHDTDTQYF. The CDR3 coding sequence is TGTGCCAGCAGCGTACGAGGTCATGATACAGATACGCAGTATTTT.

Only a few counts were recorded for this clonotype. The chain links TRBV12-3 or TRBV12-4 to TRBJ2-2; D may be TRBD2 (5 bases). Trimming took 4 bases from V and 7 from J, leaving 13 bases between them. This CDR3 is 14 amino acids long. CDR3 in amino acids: CASSYGKWIGELFF. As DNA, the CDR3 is TGTGCCAGCAGTTACGGGAAATGGATCGGGGAGCTGTTTTTT.

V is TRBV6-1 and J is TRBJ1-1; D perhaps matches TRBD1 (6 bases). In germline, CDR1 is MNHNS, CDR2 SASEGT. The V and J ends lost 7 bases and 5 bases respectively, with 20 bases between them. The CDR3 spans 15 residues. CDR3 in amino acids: CASTPRGLEGTEAFF. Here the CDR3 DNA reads TGTGCCAGCACCCCCAGGGGCCTGGAGGGGACTGAAGCTTTCTTT.

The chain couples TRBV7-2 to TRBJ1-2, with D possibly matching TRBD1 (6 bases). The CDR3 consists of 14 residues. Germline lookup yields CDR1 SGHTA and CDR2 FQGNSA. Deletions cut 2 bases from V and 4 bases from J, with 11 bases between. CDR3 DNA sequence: TGTGCCAGCAGCTTAAAGCCGGGGGCCTATGGCTACACCTTC. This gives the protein CASSLKPGAYGYTF.

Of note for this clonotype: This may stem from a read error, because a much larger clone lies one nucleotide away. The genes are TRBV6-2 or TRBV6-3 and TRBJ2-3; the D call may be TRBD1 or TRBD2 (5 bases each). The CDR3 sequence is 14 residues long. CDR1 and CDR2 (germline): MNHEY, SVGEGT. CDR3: CASSGYTGRDTQDF. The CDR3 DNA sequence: TGTGCCAGCAGTGGCTACACAGGACGGGATACGCAGGATTTT.

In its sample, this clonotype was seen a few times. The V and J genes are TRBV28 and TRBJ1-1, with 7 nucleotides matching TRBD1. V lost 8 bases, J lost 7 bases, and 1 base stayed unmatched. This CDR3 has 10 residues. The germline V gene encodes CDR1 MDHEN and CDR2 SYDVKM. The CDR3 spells CASQGVEAFF. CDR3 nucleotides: TGTGCCAGCCAGGGGGTTGAAGCTTTCTTT.

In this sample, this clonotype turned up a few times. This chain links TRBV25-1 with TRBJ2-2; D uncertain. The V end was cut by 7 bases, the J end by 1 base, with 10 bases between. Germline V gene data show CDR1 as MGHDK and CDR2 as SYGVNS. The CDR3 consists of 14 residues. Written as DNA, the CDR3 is TGTGCCAGCACCGTAACTCAGAACACCGGGGAGCTGTTTTTT. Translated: CASTVTQNTGELFF.

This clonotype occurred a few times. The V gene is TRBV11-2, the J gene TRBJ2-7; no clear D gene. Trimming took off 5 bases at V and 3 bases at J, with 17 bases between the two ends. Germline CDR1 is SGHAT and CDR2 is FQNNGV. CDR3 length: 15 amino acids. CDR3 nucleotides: TGTGCCAGCAGCAGAGTCGAAGACCCGGTCTACGAGCAGTACTTC. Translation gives CASSRVEDPVYEQYF.

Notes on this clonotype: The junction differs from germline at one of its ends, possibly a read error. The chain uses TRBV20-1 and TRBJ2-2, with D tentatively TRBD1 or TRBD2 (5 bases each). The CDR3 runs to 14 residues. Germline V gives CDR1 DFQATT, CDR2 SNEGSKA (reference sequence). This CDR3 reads CSAAGTANTEELFF. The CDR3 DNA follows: TGCAGCGCAGCCGGGACCGCGAACACCGAGGAGCTGTTTTTT.

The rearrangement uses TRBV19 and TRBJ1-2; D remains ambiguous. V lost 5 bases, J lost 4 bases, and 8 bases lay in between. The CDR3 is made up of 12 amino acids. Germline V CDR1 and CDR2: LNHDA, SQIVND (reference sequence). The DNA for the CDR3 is TGTGCCAGTAGTGAGGATTTCTATGGCTACACCTTC. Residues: CASSEDFYGYTF.

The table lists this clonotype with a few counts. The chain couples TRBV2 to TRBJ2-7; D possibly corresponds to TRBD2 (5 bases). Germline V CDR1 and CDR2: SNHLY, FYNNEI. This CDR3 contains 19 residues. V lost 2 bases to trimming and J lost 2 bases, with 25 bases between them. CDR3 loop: CASSESGVGTLLGAYEQYF. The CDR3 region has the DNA TGTGCCAGCAGTGAATCCGGGGTGGGTACCCTCCTTGGCGCCTACGAGCAGTACTTC.

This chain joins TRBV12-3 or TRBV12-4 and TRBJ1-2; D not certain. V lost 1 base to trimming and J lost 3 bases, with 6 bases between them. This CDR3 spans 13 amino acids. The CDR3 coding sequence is TGTGCCAGCAGTTTAGGACTGCACTATGGCTACACCTTC. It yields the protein CASSLGLHYGYTF.

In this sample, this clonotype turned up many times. CDR3 sequence (DNA): TGTGCCAGCAGCTTCGGACAGACAGATACGCAGTATTTT. This codes for CASSFGQTDTQYF. This chain uses TRBV9 with TRBJ2-3, with D possibly TRBD1 on 6 matching bases. Trimming pared 4 bases from V and 3 bases from J, leaving 9 bases between. The CDR3 is 13 amino acids. Germline V gene data show CDR1 as SGDLS and CDR2 as YYNGEE.

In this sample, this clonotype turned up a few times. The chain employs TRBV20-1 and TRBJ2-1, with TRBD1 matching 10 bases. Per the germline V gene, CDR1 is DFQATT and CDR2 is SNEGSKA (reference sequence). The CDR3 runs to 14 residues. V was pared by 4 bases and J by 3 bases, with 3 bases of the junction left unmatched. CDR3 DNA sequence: TGCAGTGCTAATAGGGACAGGGGCTACAATGAGCAGTTCTTC. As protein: CSANRDRGYNEQFF.

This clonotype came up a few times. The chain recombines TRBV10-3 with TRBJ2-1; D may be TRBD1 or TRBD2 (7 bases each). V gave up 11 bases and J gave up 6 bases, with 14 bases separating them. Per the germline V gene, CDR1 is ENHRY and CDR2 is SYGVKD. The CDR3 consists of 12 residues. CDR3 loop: CAAGGGINEQFF. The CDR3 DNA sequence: TGTGCCGCAGGGGGGGGCATCAATGAGCAGTTCTTC.

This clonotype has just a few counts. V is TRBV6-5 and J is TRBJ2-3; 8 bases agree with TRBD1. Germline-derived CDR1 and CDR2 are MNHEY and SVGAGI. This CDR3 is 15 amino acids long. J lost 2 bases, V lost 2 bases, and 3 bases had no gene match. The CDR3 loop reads CASSYTRGPTDTQYF. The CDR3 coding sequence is TGTGCCAGCAGTTACACCAGGGGGCCCACAGATACGCAGTATTTT.

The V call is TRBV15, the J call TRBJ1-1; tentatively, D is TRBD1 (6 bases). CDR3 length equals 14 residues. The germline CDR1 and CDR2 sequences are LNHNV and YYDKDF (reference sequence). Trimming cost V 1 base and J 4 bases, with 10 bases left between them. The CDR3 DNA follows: TGTGCCACCAGCAGAGGATCAGGGGTCACTGAAGCTTTCTTT. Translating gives CATSRGSGVTEAFF.

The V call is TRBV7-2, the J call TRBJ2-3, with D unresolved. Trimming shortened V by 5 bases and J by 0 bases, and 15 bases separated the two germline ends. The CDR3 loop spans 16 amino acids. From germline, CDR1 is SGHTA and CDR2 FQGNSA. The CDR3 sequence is CASSPLSADSTDTQYF. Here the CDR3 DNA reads TGTGCCAGCAGCCCTCTTTCGGCAGACAGCACAGATACGCAGTATTTT.

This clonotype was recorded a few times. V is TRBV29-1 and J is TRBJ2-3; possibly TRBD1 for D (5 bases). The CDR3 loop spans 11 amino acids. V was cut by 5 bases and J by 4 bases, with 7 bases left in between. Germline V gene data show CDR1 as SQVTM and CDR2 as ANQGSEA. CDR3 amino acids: CSVQGADTQYF. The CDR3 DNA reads TGCAGCGTTCAGGGTGCAGATACGCAGTATTTT.

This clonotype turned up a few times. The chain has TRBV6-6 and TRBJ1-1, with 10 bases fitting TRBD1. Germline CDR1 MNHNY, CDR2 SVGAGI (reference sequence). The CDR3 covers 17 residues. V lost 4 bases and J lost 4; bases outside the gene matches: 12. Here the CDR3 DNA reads TGTGCCAGCAGTTCAAAATGGGACAGGGGAGGTTCCACTGAAGCTTTCTTT. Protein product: CASSSKWDRGGSTEAFF.

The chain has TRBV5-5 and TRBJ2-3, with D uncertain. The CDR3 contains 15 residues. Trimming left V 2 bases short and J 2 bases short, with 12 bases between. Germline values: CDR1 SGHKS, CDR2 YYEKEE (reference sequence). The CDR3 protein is CASSFVPGLTDTQYF. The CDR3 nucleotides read TGTGCCAGCAGCTTTGTCCCAGGTCTCACAGATACGCAGTATTTT.

CDR3 region: CSVGGLGGVYGYTF. As DNA, the CDR3 is TGCAGCGTTGGGGGGCTGGGAGGGGTCTATGGCTACACCTTC. The chain uses TRBV29-1 and TRBJ1-2; a possible D gene is TRBD1 (6 bases). CDR1 and CDR2 from the germline V gene are SQVTM and ANQGSEA. Trimming pared 4 bases from V and 4 bases from J, leaving 16 bases between. The CDR3 length is 14 residues.